This T cell receptor beta chain was sequenced during a study of blood T cell repertoires in COVID-19. Clones were sequenced by immunoSEQ multiplex PCR, and TCRdb holds only the in-frame ones, with some missing. This repertoire shows more than 400,000 clones, around 90% found once; its top ten account for about 0.63%. Participant age was about 18 to 89 years, and participants resided in 20 to 30 US areas. Participants' own reports of clinical history determined their cohort assignment. The study counted Cohort 3 donors as recovered given two negative PCRs, clearance, or symptom resolution. Germline V gene sequence: CDR1 LNHDA, CDR2 SQIVND (reference sequence). V was trimmed by 3 bases and J by 4 bases, leaving 13 bases between them. This CDR3 has 15 residues.

The sample taken for sequencing was PBMCs or T cells enriched from blood (not recorded which). The J gene is TRBJ1-5, the V gene TRBV19; D ambiguous. The clonotype comes from a man between 18 and 35 years old who had recovered from COVID-19. The CDR3 loop is CASSIPSGFNQPQHF. CDR3 in DNA: TGTGCCAGTAGTATCCCGTCGGGTTTTAATCAGCCCCAGCATTTT.